This T cell receptor beta chain was captured by sequencing in a study of molecular identifiers for immune sequencing clone quantification. TCRdb itself ran the PCR reads through MiXCR, one entry per CDR3 protein. The sample consists of 300,000 to 400,000 distinct CDR3 sequences, about 20% of them appearing once. Sorted cells numbering about 20,000 to 1,100,000, with 10%, 30% or 50% RNA, yielded the naive CD8 libraries. Isolation of naive CD8 T cells was achieved by sorting on a CD8+CD4-CCR7+CD45RA+ phenotype. Study-wide results and limits: Barcodes shared by identical TCR molecules could lead to underestimated sizes of highly expanded clones.

In this sample, this clonotype turned up many times. What it recognizes is unknown. Germline CDR1 is SNHLY and CDR2 is FYNNEI. The CDR3 runs 12 residues. Trimming shortened V by 3 bases and J by 2 bases, and 5 bases separated the two germline ends. The sequencing input was naive CD8+ T cells from blood, with Jurkat cell RNA spiked in. Specified subset: FACS-sorted CD8+CD4-CCR7+CD45RA+ naive T cells. The chain has TRBV2 and TRBJ2-7; D not certain. The receptor was isolated from a human donor in good health. Some libraries in this study had Jurkat cell RNA spiked in. The CDR3 coding sequence is TGTGCCAGCAGTGAGCCCACCTACGAGCAGTACTTC. Translating gives CASSEPTYEQYF.